This T cell receptor (beta chain) emerged from a study of blood T cells in healthy people across ages. The wider study: Template switching captured about one barcoded beta molecule per two T cells.

A second PCR, run for about 6 to 11 cycles, used a sample-barcoded 5' primer plus a J-beta primer mix. Researchers report that each sample yielded at least 2.5 million CDR3-containing paired-end reads. One entry per CDR3 protein, called by TCRdb with MiXCR from the 5' RACE reads. The top ten hold under 15% of the sample, which has about 1.1 million distinct CDR3 sequences, around two fifths seen once. Study conclusions and caveats: Because donor CMV status was unknown, expanded clonotype changes were possibly confounded. As age increased, TCR beta diversity per million T cells fell in a roughly linear fashion.

Trimming removed 9 bases at V and 0 bases at J, with 14 bases between. CDR1 and CDR2 from the germline V gene are KGHDR and SFDVKD. CDR3 size: 15 residues. As for this clonotype: What it recognizes is unknown.

The chain links TRBV24-1 to TRBJ1-5, with D possibly matching TRBD1 (6 bases). The sequenced material came from blood. This receptor was obtained from a man between 18 and 35 years old in good health. CDR3 sequence (DNA): TGTGCCACCGGAATGCCGGGACATAGCAATCAGCCCCAGCATTTT. Residues: CATGMPGHSNQPQHF.